The 19 T cell receptor beta chains reported below all come from one sample, sequenced in a study of T cell repertoires in aging, cancer and after chemotherapy. Multiplex touch-down PCR with TRB-A/B primers amplified rearranged V-D-J TRB sequences. TCRdb re-called the multiplex PCR reads with MiXCR, one entry per CDR3 protein. The data hold roughly 3,000 distinct CDR3 sequences, with approximately 30% observed a single time. TCR beta rearrangements were amplified from peripheral blood genomic DNA. The sample taken for sequencing was blood. The receptor source for this set is a human donor with a solid tumor.

The rearrangement joins TRBV12-3 or TRBV12-4 to TRBJ2-3; tentatively, D is TRBD2 (6 bases). V was cut by 3 bases and J by 1 base, with 11 bases left in between. This CDR3 is built from 15 residues. The CDR3 nucleotides read TGTGCCAGCAGTTTCGGCGGGATCCGCACAGATACGCAGTATTTT. Its translation: CASSFGGIRTDTQYF.

This clonotype was observed a few times. This chain joins TRBV6-1 and TRBJ1-5, with no clear D. Germline CDR1 and CDR2: MNHNS and SASEGT. This CDR3 comprises 16 residues. V was cut by 7 bases and J by 2 bases, with 18 bases left in between. This CDR3 reads CASTGSIPQGNQPQHF. CDR3 nucleotides: TGTGCCAGCACCGGGTCGATCCCCCAAGGCAATCAGCCCCAGCATTTT.

This clonotype rates as large. This sequence joins TRBV29-1 and TRBJ1-2; the match to TRBD1 covers 10 bases. Unmatched junction bases numbered 4, after V lost 7 bases and J lost 5 bases. The CDR3 runs 12 residues. From germline, CDR1 is SQVTM and CDR2 ANQGSEA. In DNA form, the CDR3 reads TGCAGCGCCAGGGACAGGGGATATGGCTACACCTTC. Protein sequence: CSARDRGYGYTF.

The chain has TRBV7-9 and TRBJ2-1, with unresolved D. Trimming took off 4 bases at V and 5 bases at J, with 9 bases between the two ends. CDR3 length: 13 amino acids. Germline loops: CDR1 SEHNR, CDR2 FQNEAQ (reference sequence). The CDR3 bases are TGTGCCAGCAGCTCCACGGTGAACAATGAGCAGTTCTTC. Its translation is CASSSTVNNEQFF.

V and J are TRBV20-1 and TRBJ2-7, with 9 bases that match TRBD1. The CDR3 contains 17 residues. J lost 2 bases, V lost 5 bases, and 16 bases had no gene match. From germline, CDR1 is DFQATT and CDR2 SNEGSKA (reference sequence). The CDR3 reads CSAPYLRPGTGTYEQYF. The CDR3 coding sequence is TGCAGTGCTCCCTATCTTCGTCCCGGGACAGGGACCTACGAGCAGTACTTC.

The rearrangement joins TRBV29-1 to TRBJ2-3, with TRBD2 as a possible D gene (5 bases). V lost 7 bases and J lost 0, with 8 bases in between. CDR3 length: 12 amino acids. CDR1 and CDR2 (germline): SQVTM, ANQGSEA. CDR3 nucleotide sequence: TGCAGCGCCGGAGGTAGCACAGATACGCAGTATTTT. This translates into CSAGGSTDTQYF.

The chain carries TRBV20-1 and TRBJ2-3, with D possibly TRBD2 on 6 matching bases. V dropped 5 bases and J dropped 2 bases, with 17 bases sitting between them. This CDR3 is built from 15 residues. CDR1 and CDR2 (germline): DFQATT, SNEGSKA (reference sequence). The CDR3 nucleotides are TGCAGTGCTGGGGGTGGGACTGTTCACACAGATACGCAGTATTTT. Its translation is CSAGGGTVHTDTQYF.

V usage is TRBV5-4 and J usage is TRBJ2-7; possible D gene TRBD2, 5 bases. Germline-derived CDR1 and CDR2 are SGHNT and YYREEE (reference sequence). Trimming removed 1 base from V and 2 bases from J, with 16 bases in between. The CDR3 runs 16 residues. The CDR3 here is CASSLKRTGTTYEQYF. CDR3 coding DNA: TGTGCCAGCAGCTTGAAGAGGACGGGAACAACCTACGAGCAGTACTTC. The whole variable domain, remainder taken from reference TRBV5-4 and TRBJ2-7, is ETGVTQSPTHLIKTRGQQVTLRCSSQSGHNTVSWYQQALGQGPQFIFQYYREEENGRGNFPPRFSGLQFPNYSSELNVNALELDDSALYLCASSLKRTGTTYEQYFGPGTRLTVT.

This clonotype turned up a few times. The chain carries TRBV6-5 and TRBJ1-1; 9 nucleotides line up with TRBD1. Looked up from germline, CDR1 is MNHEY and CDR2 is SVGAGI. The CDR3 is 16 amino acids. Unmatched junction bases numbered 9, after V lost 5 bases and J lost 2 bases. The CDR3 loop reads CASSPLGTGINTEAFF. The CDR3 DNA follows: TGTGCCAGCAGTCCTTTAGGGACAGGGATAAACACTGAAGCTTTCTTT.

Concerning this clonotype itself: Relative to the germline gene, one junction end is altered; a read error may explain this. The V gene is TRBV9, the J gene TRBJ2-5; the match to TRBD2 covers 7 bases. Germline-derived CDR1 and CDR2 are SGDLS and YYNGEE. The CDR3 sequence is 14 residues long. The CDR3 protein is CDSSVAAGVETQYF. In DNA form, the CDR3 reads TGTGACAGCAGCGTAGCGGCGGGAGTGGAGACCCAGTACTTC.

Only a few counts were recorded for this clonotype. This chain links TRBV10-1 with TRBJ1-5, with TRBD1 matching over 10 bases. V gave up 6 bases and J gave up 6 bases; unmatched junction bases: 8. Germline V gene sequence: CDR1 WNHNN, CDR2 SYGVQD (reference sequence). This CDR3 comprises 15 residues. The CDR3 region is CASSRDRGFGQPQHF. The CDR3 nucleotides read TGCGCCAGCAGCCGGGACAGGGGTTTTGGTCAGCCCCAGCATTTT.

In its sample, this clonotype was seen a few times. The chain has TRBV20-1 and TRBJ1-1, with TRBD1 as a possible D gene (5 bases). The ends were cut back, 4 bases at V and 1 base at J, with 13 bases in the middle. Germline V CDR1 and CDR2: DFQATT, SNEGSKA (reference sequence). CDR3 length: 14 amino acids. The DNA for the CDR3 is TGCAGTGCTACGGACCACGGGGGGAACACTGAAGCTTTCTTT. Translated: CSATDHGGNTEAFF.

A few counts support this clonotype. The J gene is TRBJ2-7, the V gene TRBV5-4, with 11 bases matching TRBD2. Germline V gene data show CDR1 as SGHNT and CDR2 as YYREEE (reference sequence). The CDR3 is 16 amino acids. V shed 0 bases and J 3 bases; nucleotides not matched to a gene: 5. The CDR3 bases are TGTGCCAGCAGCTTGGGTTTGACTAGCGGGAACTACGAGCAGTACTTC. It codes for CASSLGLTSGNYEQYF.

This clonotype came up once. This may come from a read error, since a much larger clone is one base off. The chain has TRBV30 and TRBJ1-3; 8 bases fit TRBD1. V lost 2 bases and J lost 3; bases outside the gene matches: 3. The CDR3 has 14 amino acids. Germline values: CDR1 GTSNPN, CDR2 SVGIG (reference sequence). In DNA form, the CDR3 reads TGTGCCTGGAGTCAGGACAGGGATGGAAACACCATATATTTT. This sequence encodes CAWSQDRDGNTIYF.

To note about this clonotype: It may be a read error: a sequence one base away is much more abundant. The rearrangement links TRBV6-1 to TRBJ1-2, with TRBD1 matching over 10 bases. V was pared by 5 bases and J by 9 bases, with 9 bases of the junction left unmatched. Per germline, CDR1 MNHNS and CDR2 SASEGT. The CDR3 is 14 residues long. DNA of the CDR3: TGTGCCAGCAGTCTCCTGGACAGGGGGGGTTGCTACACCTTC. It specifies CASSLLDRGGCYTF.

This clonotype ranks as medium-sized. The chain employs TRBV30 and TRBJ1-3, with TRBD1 matching over 7 bases. This CDR3 contains 13 residues. CDR1 GTSNPN and CDR2 SVGIG come from the germline V gene (reference sequence). The junction had 6 bases not matched to a gene; V was cut back by 8 bases and J by 2 bases. The CDR3 region has the DNA TGTGCCCGCAGGGGGGCTCCTGGAAACACCATATATTTT. Translated: CARRGAPGNTIYF.

This chain joins TRBV20-1 and TRBJ1-2; 8 bases match TRBD1. Germline V gene sequence: CDR1 DFQATT, CDR2 SNEGSKA (reference sequence). The CDR3 covers 15 residues. The V segment lost 3 bases and the J segment 3 bases; nucleotides outside the gene matches: 9. The chain's CDR3 is CSARDRAGVHYGYTF. The CDR3 coding sequence is TGCAGTGCTAGGGACAGGGCTGGGGTTCACTATGGCTACACCTTC.

The V gene is TRBV5-4, the J gene TRBJ2-5, with 9 bases aligning to TRBD1. Per germline, CDR1 SGHNT and CDR2 YYREEE (reference sequence). CDR3 length: 15 amino acids. V lost 6 bases, J lost 5 bases, and 11 bases stayed unmatched. The CDR3 spells CASTKIGTGRETQYF. CDR3 DNA sequence: TGTGCCAGCACTAAGATTGGGACAGGGAGGGAGACCCAGTACTTC.

In its sample, this clonotype was seen a few times. The rearrangement links TRBV6-1 to TRBJ1-6, with D tentatively TRBD1 (5 bases). The CDR3 sequence is 15 residues long. V was pared by 1 base and J by 7 bases, with 11 bases between. Germline CDR1 and CDR2: MNHNS and SASEGT. The CDR3 DNA reads TGTGCCAGCAGTGAAGTCGGGACGGTAAATTCACCCCTCCACTTT. The encoded protein is CASSEVGTVNSPLHF.